This is a list of T cell receptor beta chains from one sample in a study of T cell responses to AZD1222 COVID-19 vaccine. TCRdb's copy holds only in-frame clones and misses some; the assay was immunoSEQ multiplex PCR. The profile shows over 130,000 clones, more than 85% of them singletons. The specimen was peripheral blood, collected 28 days after the second AZD1222 dose. These receptor sequences come from an adult who received the AZD1222 COVID-19 vaccine. Both conserved end residues are part of each CDR3. A D gene is named only where the DNA matches it firmly. Size is omitted from some rows. Given values are once, few, many or a class for expanded clones.

D gene,J gene,V gene,clone size,CDR3 length,CDR3 protein,CDR3 DNA
TRBD1,TRBJ2-5,TRBV14,-,14,CASSQRGPQETQYF,TGTGCCAGCAGCCAAAGGGGGCCCCAAGAGACCCAGTACTTC
TRBD2,TRBJ2-7,TRBV25-1,-,18,CASSPQPTSGMSSYEQYF,TGTGCCAGCAGTCCCCAACCGACTAGCGGGATGAGCTCCTACGAGCAGTACTTC
TRBD1,TRBJ1-1,TRBV24-1,-,15,CATSDTGTGITEAFF,TGTGCCACCAGTGATACCGGGACAGGGATCACTGAAGCTTTCTTT
-,TRBJ2-1,TRBV7-2,once,16,CASSSGAGRGPHEQFF,TGTGCCAGCAGTTCTGGGGCCGGTAGGGGACCCCATGAGCAGTTCTTC
TRBD1,TRBJ2-6,TRBV5-1,-,17,CASTTGGARPGANVLTF,TGCGCCAGCACAACAGGGGGCGCACGGCCTGGGGCCAACGTCCTGACTTTC
-,TRBJ2-3,TRBV10-3,-,14,CAISRGGSTDTQYF,TGTGCCATCAGCAGAGGCGGAAGCACAGATACGCAGTATTTT
TRBD1,TRBJ2-7,TRBV11-3,once,16,CASSLDARQGSGEQYF,TGTGCCAGCAGCTTAGATGCCAGACAGGGTTCAGGAGAGCAGTACTTC
TRBD1,TRBJ1-2,TRBV27,-,13,CASSSTGGYGYTF,TGTGCCAGCAGTTCAACAGGGGGCTATGGCTACACCTTC
TRBD1,TRBJ1-4,TRBV10-3,-,16,CAISESRQGGDEKLFF,TGTGCCATCAGTGAGTCGAGACAGGGGGGCGATGAAAAACTGTTTTTT
TRBD1,TRBJ2-7,TRBV27,-,15,CASSFVTGGLYEQYF,TGTGCCAGCAGTTTTGTGACAGGGGGCTTGTACGAGCAGTACTTC
-,TRBJ2-3,TRBV7-2,few,14,CASSPGLSTDTQYF,TGTGCCAGCAGCCCGGGACTGAGCACAGATACGCAGTATTTT
TRBD1,TRBJ2-7,TRBV6-2/TRBV6-3,-,15,CASSYRGQGRVEQYF,TGTGCCAGCAGTTACCGGGGACAGGGAAGAGTCGAGCAGTACTTC
-,TRBJ2-5,TRBV13,-,13,CASSLHGLETQYF,TGTGCCAGCAGCTTACACGGGTTGGAGACCCAGTACTTC
TRBD1,TRBJ1-1,TRBV27,-,17,CASSLPPGTGGNTEAFF,TGTGCCAGCAGTTTACCGCCGGGAACAGGGGGGAACACTGAAGCTTTCTTT
-,TRBJ2-5,TRBV6-5,-,13,CASKTELQETQYF,TGTGCCAGCAAAACAGAGCTTCAAGAGACCCAGTACTTC
-,TRBJ1-5,TRBV30,once,17,CAWSVRASPRGRVPQHF,TGTGCCTGGAGTGTACGAGCCAGCCCCCGCGGGAGAGTGCCCCAGCATTTT
-,TRBJ2-7,TRBV25-1,-,15,CASSPLTEKTYEQYF,TGTGCCAGCAGTCCCCTCACGGAAAAAACCTACGAGCAGTACTTC
-,TRBJ2-3,TRBV7-2,-,15,CASSFPASGTDTQYF,TGTGCCAGCAGCTTTCCGGCCTCGGGCACAGATACGCAGTATTTT
-,TRBJ2-7,TRBV3-1/TRBV3-2,-,13,CASSQAGIYEQYF,TGTGCCAGCAGCCAAGCCGGGATCTACGAGCAGTACTTC
TRBD2,TRBJ2-2,TRBV7-8,few,16,CASSRGTSGRSGELFF,TGTGCCAGCAGCCGAGGGACTAGCGGGAGGTCCGGGGAGCTGTTTTTT
-,TRBJ2-7,TRBV5-1,-,13,CASSLDSGYEQYF,TGCGCCAGCAGCTTGGATTCGGGATACGAGCAGTACTTC
TRBD1,TRBJ2-7,TRBV24-1,-,14,CATSSRDRGSEQYF,TGTGCCACCTCATCCCGGGACAGGGGATCCGAGCAGTACTTC
-,TRBJ2-7,TRBV3-1/TRBV3-2,-,11,CASSQGWEQYF,TGTGCCAGCAGCCAAGGGTGGGAGCAGTACTTC
-,TRBJ2-2,TRBV7-3,-,15,CASSFDRSNTGELFF,TGTGCCAGCAGCTTCGACAGGTCGAACACCGGGGAGCTGTTTTTT
-,TRBJ1-1,TRBV5-1,-,13,CASSLYPNTEAFF,TGCGCCAGCAGCTTATATCCGAACACTGAAGCTTTCTTT
-,TRBJ2-2,TRBV9,-,16,CASSVDGGIGTGELFF,TGTGCCAGCAGCGTAGACGGGGGCATCGGCACCGGGGAGCTGTTTTTT
-,TRBJ2-3,TRBV7-2,once,13,CASSPSGADTQYF,TGTGCCAGCAGCCCATCGGGTGCAGATACGCAGTATTTT
TRBD1,TRBJ1-4,TRBV9,-,14,CASSGGQGGEKLFF,TGTGCCAGCAGCGGCGGACAGGGCGGTGAAAAACTGTTTTTT
-,TRBJ2-2,TRBV27,-,12,CASKRGGGELFF,TGTGCCAGCAAGCGAGGTGGCGGGGAGCTGTTTTTT
TRBD2,TRBJ2-3,TRBV24-1,-,17,CATSDPDSGRATDTQYF,TGTGCCACCAGTGATCCCGATAGCGGGAGGGCCACAGATACGCAGTATTTT
-,TRBJ1-6,TRBV27,once,14,CASSFGSYNSPLHF,TGTGCCAGCAGTTTCGGCTCCTATAATTCACCCCTCCACTTT
TRBD1,TRBJ1-6,TRBV9,-,13,CASNRDSNSPLHF,TGTGCCAGCAACCGGGACAGTAATTCACCCCTCCACTTT
-,TRBJ1-1,TRBV19,-,13,CASSSYRDTEAFF,TGTGCCAGTAGCTCTTACAGGGACACTGAAGCTTTCTTT
TRBD2,TRBJ2-3,TRBV11-3,-,19,CASSPIDGLAGGVTDTQYF,TGTGCCAGCAGCCCTATTGACGGACTAGCGGGAGGAGTGACAGATACGCAGTATTTT